This TCR beta chain was identified in a study of T-cell memory formation after mild COVID-19. Study-level background: TCR clustering was largely donor specific. General observations from the study: Day 15 to 85 contracting clones showed balanced CD4/CD8; day 15 to 37 expanders favored CD4+.

The TCR alpha and TCR beta cDNA libraries, bearing sample barcodes and UMIs, were generated by 5'RACE using constant-segment primers. TCRdb reanalysed the 5' RACE reads using MiXCR and keeps one entry per CDR3 protein. The table records 250,000 to 400,000 distinct CDR3 sequences, roughly an eighth of them present only once. This clonotype was picked up many times. The antigen remains undetermined. The CDR3 has 14 amino acids. The V gene lost 8 bases and the J gene lost 0 bases, with 11 bases spanning the gap. The germline gives CDR1 ENHRY, CDR2 SYGVKD. The chain combines TRBV10-3 with TRBJ1-3, with a weak D call TRBD1 (6 bases). The clonotype was recovered from a man aged 18 to 29 who had mild COVID-19 (a few samples of this study predate the infection). Cell type and time point are not known. What was sequenced was PBMCs or a T cell subset sorted from them (not recorded which). CDR3 DNA: TGTGCCATCGGACAGCATATCTCTGGAAACACCATATATTTT. This sequence encodes CAIGQHISGNTIYF.